These 25 T cell receptor beta chains originate from one sample sequenced in a study of cytomegalovirus exposure and HLA in healthy donors. The PCR made use of 60 Vbeta and 13 Jbeta primers. Measured with immunoSEQ multiplex PCR; TCRdb has only the in-frame clones, and not every one. The table lists about 130,000 clones, approximately 80% of them singletons, with around 2.1% in the top ten. What was sequenced was PBMCs. These receptors came from a man aged 50-59 years in good health and CMV-seronegative.

The rearrangement links TRBV19 to TRBJ2-5; 7 bases fit TRBD1. The CDR3 has 14 residues. V trimming: 4 bases; J trimming: 1 base; junction bases outside the gene matches: 3. CDR1 is LNHDA and CDR2 is SQIVND in the germline V gene (reference sequence). The DNA for the CDR3 is TGTGCCAGTAGTAAATGGGACAGCCAAGAGACCCAGTACTTC. Its protein is CASSKWDSQETQYF.

The V call is TRBV5-5, the J call TRBJ2-2; possibly TRBD1 for D (6 bases). V was shortened by 1 base and J by 2 bases, with 15 bases between the two germline ends. Germline CDR1 SGHKS, CDR2 YYEKEE (reference sequence). This CDR3 has 17 amino acids. The CDR3 DNA reads TGTGCCAGCAGCTTGATTTGGCAGGGACACAACACCGGGGAGCTGTTTTTT. Amino acid sequence: CASSLIWQGHNTGELFF.

The rearrangement joins TRBV29-1 to TRBJ2-5; a possible D gene is TRBD2 (5 bases). Germline V lookup: CDR1 SQVTM, CDR2 ANQGSEA. The CDR3 has 11 residues. The ends were cut back, 4 bases at V and 3 bases at J, with 6 bases in the middle. CDR3 region: CSVVGKETQYF. The CDR3 coding sequence is TGCAGCGTTGTCGGGAAAGAGACCCAGTACTTC.

The gene calls are TRBV7-7 and TRBJ2-2, with a tentative D call TRBD1 (6 bases). The CDR3 sequence is 14 residues long. V lost 5 bases, J lost 1 base, and 8 bases lay in between. Germline V gene sequence: CDR1 SSHAT, CDR2 FNYEAQ (reference sequence). The CDR3 sequence: CASSPGQNTGELFF. CDR3 bases: TGTGCCAGCAGCCCGGGACAGAACACCGGGGAGCTGTTTTTT. Supplemented by reference TRBV7-7 and TRBJ2-2, the full variable domain reads GAGVSQSPRYKVTKRGQDVTLRCDPISSHATLYWYQQALGQGPEFLTYFNYEAQPDKSGLPSDRFSAERPEGSISTLTIQRTEQRDSAMYRCASSPGQNTGELFFGEGSRLTVL.

In its sample, this clone was seen a few times. This chain joins TRBV30 and TRBJ2-3; 10 bases map to TRBD2. The CDR3 totals 15 residues. Germline values: CDR1 GTSNPN, CDR2 SVGIG (reference sequence). Trimming cost V 4 bases and J 4 bases; bases outside gene matches: 8. Here the CDR3 DNA reads TGTGCCTGGACCCTAAGCGGGGGGGCTTCAGATACGCAGTATTTT. Residues: CAWTLSGGASDTQYF.

This clone was picked up a small number of times. The rearrangement uses TRBV6-6 and TRBJ1-2; D unresolved. V was pared by 4 bases and J by 4 bases, with 16 bases between. CDR3 length: 15 amino acids. CDR1 and CDR2 from the germline V gene are MNHNY and SVGAGI (reference sequence). CDR3 region: CASSSRGSSGYGYTF. The CDR3 DNA sequence: TGTGCCAGCAGTTCCCGAGGCAGCTCGGGCTATGGCTACACCTTC.

This sequence joins TRBV4-1 and TRBJ1-1, with 7 bases identical to TRBD1. The J segment lost 0 bases and the V segment lost 4 bases, leaving 14 bases of the junction unmatched. The germline V gene encodes CDR1 MGHRA and CDR2 YSYEKL. The CDR3 loop spans 18 amino acids. The CDR3 loop reads CASSPRQGMGEVNTEAFF. For the CDR3, the DNA is TGCGCCAGCAGCCCTCGACAGGGAATGGGTGAGGTGAACACTGAAGCTTTCTTT.

The chain is built from TRBV6-1 and TRBJ1-2; a weak D match, TRBD1 (5 bases). The V gene's germline CDR1 is MNHNS and CDR2 SASEGT. This CDR3 comprises 14 residues. V lost 7 bases and J lost 8, with 20 bases in between. CDR3 DNA sequence: TGTGCCAGCACCCCCGCGGAGCGAACAGGAGGCTACACCTTC. It yields the protein CASTPAERTGGYTF.

This chain joins TRBV5-6 and TRBJ2-7, with 8 positions matching TRBD2. The CDR3 spans 15 residues. After removal of 5 bases from V and 4 bases from J, the junction contained 11 bases not matched to a gene. CDR1 and CDR2 from the germline V gene are SGHDT and YYEEEE. The CDR3 loop is CASSRLGGAPYEQYV. CDR3 DNA: TGTGCCAGCAGTCGCCTCGGGGGGGCGCCTTACGAGCAGTACGTC.

The chain links TRBV7-6 to TRBJ2-3, with 13 bases aligning to TRBD2. V lost 5 bases to trimming and J lost 7 bases; unmatched junction nucleotides: 12. The germline CDR1 and CDR2 sequences are SGHVS and FNYEAQ. This CDR3 region has 17 residues. The CDR3 DNA follows: TGTGCCAGCAGCAAGTGGACTAGCGGGGGCTCCGTCTATACGCAGTATTTT. Protein product: CASSKWTSGGSVYTQYF.

In its sample, this clone was seen a few times. The chain uses TRBV19 and TRBJ2-1, with 7 bases lining up with TRBD1. The CDR3 loop spans 16 amino acids. Unmatched junction bases numbered 13, after V lost 2 bases and J lost 9 bases. Germline loops: CDR1 LNHDA, CDR2 SQIVND (reference sequence). This CDR3 reads CASSIWGTGTESEQFF. The CDR3 DNA reads as TGTGCCAGTAGTATATGGGGAACCGGGACAGAGAGTGAGCAGTTCTTC.

V and J are TRBV5-1 and TRBJ1-4; D gene ambiguous. Germline V gene lookup returns CDR1 SGHRS and CDR2 YFSETQ. This CDR3 spans 16 amino acids. V shed 4 bases and J shed 2 bases, with 15 bases lying between them. The CDR3: CASSPRRGLTNEKLFF. CDR3 DNA sequence: TGCGCCAGCAGCCCCCGGCGGGGTCTCACTAATGAAAAACTGTTTTTT. Full variable domain (missing parts from reference TRBV5-1 and TRBJ1-4): KAGVTQTPRYLIKTRGQQVTLSCSPISGHRSVSWYQQTPGQGLQFLFEYFSETQRNKGNFPGRFSGRQFSNSRSEMNVSTLELGDSALYLCASSPRRGLTNEKLFFGSGTQLSVL.

This chain joins TRBV5-6 and TRBJ2-5, with TRBD2 matching 8 bases. Unmatched junction bases numbered 6, after V lost 1 base and J lost 4 bases. The length of the CDR3 is 15 residues. CDR1 is SGHDT and CDR2 is YYEEEE in the germline V gene. Written as DNA, the CDR3 is TGTGCCAGCAGCTTGTGGTCGGGGGGGGCAGAGACCCAGTACTTC. It specifies CASSLWSGGAETQYF.

The chain employs TRBV25-1 and TRBJ1-2; possibly TRBD1 for D (5 bases). V shed 6 bases and J shed 2 bases, with 7 bases lying between them. Germline CDR1 is MGHDK and CDR2 is SYGVNS. This CDR3 contains 12 residues. CDR3 in DNA: TGTGCCAGCAGGAACAGGAACTATGGCTACACCTTC. This translates into CASRNRNYGYTF.

This sequence joins TRBV9 and TRBJ1-2, with 9 bases matching TRBD1. Trimming took 0 bases from V and 7 from J; bases not matched to a gene: 1. Looked up from germline, CDR1 is SGDLS and CDR2 is YYNGEE. There are 13 residues in the CDR3. DNA for the CDR3: TGTGCCAGCAGCGTAGGGACAGGGGCTGGCTACACCTTC. Translated, it gives CASSVGTGAGYTF.

This clone appeared a few times. The chain couples TRBV5-4 to TRBJ2-2, with D possibly TRBD1 on 6 matching bases. Germline CDR1 and CDR2: SGHNT and YYREEE (reference sequence). V lost 1 base and J lost 2, with 9 bases in between. The CDR3 sequence is 15 residues long. CDR3 coding DNA: TGTGCCAGCAGCTTGCAGGGGCAAAACACCGGGGAGCTGTTTTTT. This encodes CASSLQGQNTGELFF.

The chain combines TRBV2 with TRBJ1-4; D ambiguous. Germline assignment: CDR1 SNHLY and CDR2 FYNNEI. The CDR3 length is 13 residues. V was trimmed by 7 bases and J by 6 bases, leaving 12 bases between them. This CDR3 is CASNPGNHEKLFF. CDR3 bases: TGTGCCAGCAACCCCGGGAACCATGAAAAACTGTTTTTT. The full variable domain, its missing parts supplied by reference TRBV2 and TRBJ1-4, is EPEVTQTPSHQVTQMGQEVILRCVPISNHLYFYWYRQILGQKVEFLVSFYNNEISEKSEIFDDQFSVERPDGSNFTLKIRSTKLEDSAMYFCASNPGNHEKLFFGSGTQLSVL.

The chain carries TRBV4-2 and TRBJ1-4; TRBD1 aligns across 8 bases. The germline V gene has CDR1 LGHNA and CDR2 YNFKEQ. The CDR3 spans 16 residues. Germline trimming cut 0 bases from V and 3 bases from J; bases unmatched to any gene: 3. The chain's CDR3 is CASSQDLTGANEKLFF. In DNA form, the CDR3 reads TGTGCCAGCAGCCAAGACTTGACAGGGGCTAATGAAAAACTGTTTTTT.

Only one count was recorded for this clone. The chain recombines TRBV5-8 with TRBJ1-2; TRBD1 matches at 8 bases. Looked up from germline, CDR1 is SGHTS and CDR2 is YDEGEE. J gave up 8 bases and V 4 bases, and 16 bases lay outside the gene matches. The CDR3 loop spans 16 amino acids. The CDR3 coding sequence is TGTGCCAGCAGCCTACGTGGGGCAGGGGGCGCGGGAGGCTACACCTTC. Translating gives CASSLRGAGGAGGYTF. Complete variable domain (other parts from reference TRBV5-8 and TRBJ1-2): EAGVTQSPTHLIKTRGQQATLRCSPISGHTSVYWYQQALGLGLQFLLWYDEGEERNRGNFPPRFSGRQFPNYSSELNVNALELEDSALYLCASSLRGAGGAGGYTFGSGTRLTVV.

The chain is built from TRBV6-5 and TRBJ1-4; no clear D gene. CDR3 size: 13 residues. The V and J ends lost 8 bases and 0 bases respectively, with 7 bases between them. Germline V gene sequence: CDR1 MNHEY, CDR2 SVGAGI. Here the CDR3 DNA reads TGTGCCAGCCGTCCTGCAACTAATGAAAAACTGTTTTTT. The encoded protein is CASRPATNEKLFF.

The J gene is TRBJ1-2, the V gene TRBV7-9; 11 bases agree with TRBD1. CDR1 is SEHNR, CDR2 FQNEAQ, per germline (reference sequence). CDR3 length equals 15 residues. With 4 bases clipped from V and 7 bases from J, the junction kept 8 bases outside the gene matches. The CDR3 DNA reads TGTGCCAGCAGCTCGGACAGGGGGCCTATGAGTGGCTACACCTTC. It translates to CASSSDRGPMSGYTF.

The chain uses TRBV15 and TRBJ1-2; 8 bases agree with TRBD1. Per the germline V gene, CDR1 is LNHNV and CDR2 is YYDKDF (reference sequence). V trimming: 1 base; J trimming: 7 bases; junction bases outside the gene matches: 5. The CDR3 extends over 14 amino acids. The CDR3 DNA sequence: TGTGCCACCAGCAGAGGAGGACAGGGCTTTGGCTACACCTTC. Encoded protein: CATSRGGQGFGYTF.

This chain uses TRBV7-3 with TRBJ2-2; 8 bases agree with TRBD1. The V gene end was trimmed by 3 bases and the J gene end by 1 base; junction bases not matched to a gene: 1. The CDR3 runs to 15 residues. Germline CDR1 and CDR2: SGHTA and FQGTGA. CDR3 protein: CASSFGQGNTGELFF. The CDR3 DNA reads as TGTGCCAGCAGCTTCGGACAGGGGAACACCGGGGAGCTGTTTTTT.

This clone was observed a few times. The J gene is TRBJ2-5, the V gene TRBV18; TRBD2 matches 8 bases. The germline CDR1 and CDR2 sequences are KGHSH and LQKENI. This CDR3 has 17 amino acids. Trimming cost V 3 bases and J 3 bases; bases outside gene matches: 12. CDR3 loop: CASSPVSLTGGKETQYF. As DNA, the CDR3 is TGTGCCAGCTCACCGGTCTCACTGACGGGGGGGAAAGAGACCCAGTACTTC.

The CDR3 loop is CASSTDRASGNTIYF. The CDR3 DNA sequence: TGTGCCAGTAGTACTGACAGGGCATCTGGAAACACCATATATTTT. The J gene is TRBJ1-3, the V gene TRBV19; TRBD1 matches at 7 bases. The V gene's germline CDR1 is LNHDA and CDR2 SQIVND (reference sequence). The CDR3 consists of 15 residues. J was trimmed by 1 base and V by 4 bases; bases with no gene match: 4. The variable domain in full, completed from reference TRBV19 and TRBJ1-3, reads DGGITQSPKYLFRKEGQNVTLSCEQNLNHDAMYWYRQDPGQGLRLIYYSQIVNDFQKGDIAEGYSVSREKKESFPLTVTSAQKNPTAFYLCASSTDRASGNTIYFGEGSWLTVV.